These T cell receptor beta chains were read from a single sample in a study of shared clonotypes between healthy human individuals. Sequenced by immunoSEQ multiplex PCR; TCRdb stores in-frame clones only, minus some. Counted here are approximately 2,200,000 clones, under 95% occurring once; the ten biggest clones make up more than 1.5%. The specimen was naive CD8+ T cells from PBMCs. The receptor set was obtained from a man between 18 and 35 years old in good health. Some clones in this sample may be carry-over from other donors' samples. Both conserved end residues are part of each CDR3. The D gene is left open where the match is weak. Size is stated for part of the rows, as once, few or many counts, or as a class when the clone is expanded.

V gene	J gene	D gene	clone size	CDR3 DNA	CDR3 protein
TRBV7-9	TRBJ1-5	TRBD1	.	TGTGCCAGCAGCTCCACAGGGGGCCATCAGCCCCAGCATTTT	CASSSTGGHQPQHF
TRBV5-1	TRBJ2-1	TRBD2	.	TGCGCCAGCAGCCTAGAAGCGGGAGCGTCGTACAATGAGCAGTTCTTC	CASSLEAGASYNEQFF
TRBV5-1	TRBJ2-7	.	.	TGCGCCAGCACCTCCGCGGCGGGCTACGAGCAGTACTTC	CASTSAAGYEQYF
TRBV6-6	TRBJ2-7	.	once	TGTGCCAGCAGTTACTCGAAGGGGCAGTCATCCTACGAGCAGTACTTC	CASSYSKGQSSYEQYF
TRBV6-6	TRBJ1-4	TRBD1	.	TGTGCCAGCAGTTACGGGGACAGGGGTGAAAAACTGTTTTTT	CASSYGDRGEKLFF
TRBV6-5	TRBJ1-2	.	.	TGTGCCAGCAGTTCCCTGCGGGACGGTTCCTATGGCTACACCTTC	CASSSLRDGSYGYTF
TRBV7-2	TRBJ2-1	TRBD1	.	TGTGCCAGCAGCTTAGCTGGATTTTCGGGACAGGGGGACTTCTTC	CASSLAGFSGQGDFF
TRBV27	TRBJ2-5	.	.	TGTGCCAGCAGTCCCCAACGGGTCCTCCCTCAAGAGACCCAGTACTTC	CASSPQRVLPQETQYF
TRBV5-5	TRBJ2-7	.	.	TGTGCCAGCAGCCCCCCCCTCTCCGTAGCGGTTCTGCCCTACGAGCAGTACTTC	CASSPPLSVAVLPYEQYF
TRBV7-2	TRBJ1-1	.	.	TGTGCCAGCAGCTTCCCCCCGCCCGCAGGGTGGGGGCTTGAAGCTTTCTTT	CASSFPPPAGWGLEAFF
TRBV29-1	TRBJ2-3	TRBD2	.	TGCAGCGTTGAGGCTAGCGGGAGAGATACGCAGTATTTT	CSVEASGRDTQYF
TRBV28	TRBJ2-1	TRBD1	.	TGTGCCAGCAGTTGGGGGGACAGGACTTACAATGAGCAGTTCTTC	CASSWGDRTYNEQFF
TRBV28	TRBJ2-1	.	.	TGTGCCAGCAGTTATCCGTTGTCCAGGGCGGGATTCATGGATGAGCAGTTCTTC	CASSYPLSRAGFMDEQFF
TRBV29-1	TRBJ2-3	TRBD2	.	TGCAGCGTTGACGCTCCTAGCGGGAGGGTCCCAGATACGCAGTATTTT	CSVDAPSGRVPDTQYF
TRBV19	TRBJ1-5	.	.	TGTGCCAGTAGCCCGGTGGGGATGTACCTCGATTATAGCAATCAGCCCCAGCATTTT	CASSPVGMYLDYSNQPQHF
TRBV27	TRBJ2-7	.	.	TGTGCCAGCAAGGGGAGCTCCTACGAGCAGTACTTC	CASKGSSYEQYF
TRBV10-3	TRBJ2-7	TRBD1	once	TGTGCCATCAGTGACCCGGGACAGCGGTCTTCTTACGAGCAGTACTTC	CAISDPGQRSSYEQYF
TRBV4-1	TRBJ1-4	.	once	TGCGCCAGCAGAACCGCGGTGGGTTCCTTTAATGAAAAACTGTTTTTT	CASRTAVGSFNEKLFF
TRBV10-3	TRBJ2-7	.	.	TGTGCCATCAGTGGATCGGGAAGCTACGAGCAGTACTTC	CAISGSGSYEQYF
TRBV27	TRBJ2-3	TRBD1	.	TGTGCCAGCAGTACCGGACAGGGGAGGTTGGATACGCAGTATTTT	CASSTGQGRLDTQYF
TRBV4-1	TRBJ1-6	.	.	TGCGCCAGCAGCCCGCTCAATTCACCCCTCCACTTT	CASSPLNSPLHF
TRBV28	TRBJ1-2	TRBD1	.	TGTGCCAGCAGTCCAGAGGCAGGGGGAGACTATGGCTACACCTTC	CASSPEAGGDYGYTF
TRBV28	TRBJ2-1	TRBD2	.	TGTGCCAGCAGTCTACTAGCGGGGGGCTCCTACAATGAGCAGTTCTTC	CASSLLAGGSYNEQFF
TRBV27	TRBJ2-2	.	.	TGTGCCAGCTCCCTGCGGGCCTCCACCGGGGAGCTGTTTTTT	CASSLRASTGELFF
TRBV4-3	TRBJ1-2	.	.	TGCGCCAGCAGTCCAGAACAGGCACTCTCGACCTATGGCTACACCTTC	CASSPEQALSTYGYTF
TRBV27	TRBJ2-7	TRBD1	.	TGTGCCAGCAGTTTACGGACAGGGGACTCCTACGAGCAGTACTTC	CASSLRTGDSYEQYF
TRBV12-5	TRBJ2-1	.	once	TGTGCTAGTGCCCTAACGTCAGGCAACAATGAGCAGTTCTTC	CASALTSGNNEQFF
TRBV6-1	TRBJ2-7	.	.	TGTGCCAGCAGTGATGCGGTCTACGAGCAGTACTTC	CASSDAVYEQYF
TRBV28	TRBJ2-7	.	once	TGTGCCAGCAGTTTGAGGAAACGACCCTACGAGCAGTACTTC	CASSLRKRPYEQYF
TRBV27	TRBJ2-7	TRBD2	.	TGTGCCAGCAGTCGTCGGACTAGCGGCTACGAGCAGTACTTC	CASSRRTSGYEQYF
TRBV7-9	TRBJ2-1	.	.	TGTGCCAGCAGCTTAGAACGGACCTACAATGAGCAGTTCTTC	CASSLERTYNEQFF
TRBV27	TRBJ2-7	.	.	TGTGCCAGCAGTTTTCGACTTTCCTACGAGCAGTACTTC	CASSFRLSYEQYF
TRBV10-3	TRBJ1-1	.	once	TGTGCCATCAGTGAGTCGGGGGGGCAGAACACTGAAGCTTTCTTT	CAISESGGQNTEAFF
TRBV7-9	TRBJ1-1	.	.	TGTGCCAGCAGCCGGGGGGTGAACACTGAAGCTTTCTTT	CASSRGVNTEAFF
TRBV7-2	TRBJ2-1	TRBD2	.	TGTGCCAGCAGCTTTCAGCGGGGTGGGGGACCGGATGAGCAGTTCTTC	CASSFQRGGGPDEQFF
TRBV7-9	TRBJ2-5	.	.	TGTGCCAGCAGCATTCCGGCCGGGGAGACCCAGTACTTC	CASSIPAGETQYF
TRBV7-9	TRBJ2-7	TRBD1	.	TGTGCCAGCAGCCCCCGTGGACAGGGTAGGGACGAGCAGTACTTC	CASSPRGQGRDEQYF
TRBV7-2	TRBJ1-2	TRBD1	.	TGTGCCAGCAGCTCTCGACAGGGGGCGCTTCACTATGGCTACACCTTC	CASSSRQGALHYGYTF
TRBV15	TRBJ1-2	.	.	TGTGCCACCAGCAGAGTTCGGAACTATGGCTACACCTTC	CATSRVRNYGYTF
TRBV7-3	TRBJ2-1	TRBD2	.	TGTGCCAGCAGCTTAACCGGGACTAGCGGGAGAACGGTTAATGAGCAGTTCTTC	CASSLTGTSGRTVNEQFF
TRBV4-1	TRBJ2-1	.	.	TGCGCCAGCAGCCATAATATCCAGGGAGTAAAGTTCTTC	CASSHNIQGVKFF
TRBV7-9	TRBJ1-4	TRBD1	.	TGTGCCAGCAGGGAACCGGGACAGGGGGCAGCGGAAAAACTGTTTTTT	CASREPGQGAAEKLFF
TRBV29-1	TRBJ2-3	.	.	TGCAGCGTTCACGGTTACAAGCGGCCAGATACGCAGTATTTT	CSVHGYKRPDTQYF
TRBV28	TRBJ1-2	TRBD1	.	TGTGCCAGCAGTTTCACCGGGGACAGTCTCTATGGCTACACCTTC	CASSFTGDSLYGYTF
TRBV29-1	TRBJ1-1	.	.	TGCAGCGTTGAAGCCCCTTTTTACACTGAAGCTTTCTTT	CSVEAPFYTEAFF
TRBV5-8	TRBJ2-7	.	.	TGTGCCAGCAGCTTTGCGGGCATCTACGAGCAGTACTTC	CASSFAGIYEQYF
TRBV7-8	TRBJ1-4	TRBD1	.	TGTGCCAGCAGCTTATCGAGGGGGCAGTATGAAAAACTGTTTTTT	CASSLSRGQYEKLFF
TRBV10-2	TRBJ2-3	.	.	TGCGCCAGCAGTGAGAGTTCAGATACGCAGTATTTT	CASSESSDTQYF
TRBV10-2	TRBJ2-6	.	.	TGCGCCAGCAGTGAGTCGACCGGGGCCAACGTCCTGACTTTC	CASSESTGANVLTF
TRBV15	TRBJ1-5	.	.	TGTGCCACCAGCAGAGAGGGGGATTATCAGCCCCAGCATTTT	CATSREGDYQPQHF